This is a list of T cell receptor beta chains from one sample in a study of OX40 agonist ivuxolimab in advanced cancers. Sequencing used immunoSEQ multiplex PCR; TCRdb keeps in-frame clones, though not all of them. The sample carries 75,000 to 80,000 clones, approximately 84% recorded once. The sequenced sample was CD4+ or CD8+ T cells sorted from blood, obtained in a trial of the OX40 agonist ivuxolimab. The receptor set was obtained from an adult with an advanced solid tumor such as melanoma, head and neck, liver or kidney cancer. CDR3s leave out the opening cysteine and the closing phenylalanine or tryptophan. A clone size is listed for some rows: how often the clone was seen (once, few, many), or a class if it is expanded.

>TRBV28|12|TRBJ1-1|NA
ASSPNDRLDPCG
>TRBV6-6|13|TRBJ2-3|NA
ASSPPPGGTDTQY
>TRBV7-6|17|TRBJ2-2|NA
ASSSPRTSGGRNTGELF
>TRBV27|16|TRBJ1-1|NA
ASSLVVPGQGRDTEAF
>TRBV7-6|13|TRBJ1-1|NA
ASSTTPGQGTEAF
>TRBV6-5|10|TRBJ2-1|NA
ASSSTAGEQF
>TRBV10-3|12|TRBJ1-2|few
AIRSDRGNYGYT
>TRBV7-9|12|TRBJ1-1|NA
ASSSLSLLTEAF
>TRBV5-1|13|TRBJ1-3|NA
ASSERPGRGNTIY
>TRBV4-2|18|TRBJ2-5|NA
ASSQGGGLAGGPSRETQY
>TRBV11-2|13|TRBJ2-7|NA
ASSLEEGGTYEQY
>TRBV7-2|16|TRBJ2-1|once
ASSLILAAMSSYNEQF
>TRBV15|11|TRBJ2-1|NA
ATSRRSYNEQF
>TRBV7-8|15|TRBJ1-2|few
ASSLGQVRSLNYGYT
>TRBV7-2|12|TRBJ2-7|NA
ASSLQGSSYEQY
>TRBV6-5|13|TRBJ2-5|NA
ASSRLAGLTSGQY
>TRBV9|11|TRBJ2-2|NA
ASSVDKAGELF
>TRBV19|12|TRBJ2-7|NA
ASSIGTGAYEQY
>TRBV11-3|10|TRBJ1-6|NA
ASSLDNSPLH
>TRBV11-3|12|TRBJ2-1|NA
ASDAGGAYNEQF
>TRBV4-1|13|TRBJ2-7|NA
ASSQDTGSSYEQY
>TRBV19|13|TRBJ2-6|NA
ASSLNTAGANVLT
>TRBV4-3|13|TRBJ2-7|NA
ASSQAGTGWKEQY